This record looks at one T cell receptor (beta chain) sequence and its context. Its antigen is not yet known. Nothing much larger sits one base from this clone, and base qualities are not available. The data were taken from a study of radiotherapy plus CTLA-4 blockade in lung cancer (dated by TCRdb to the late 2010s). Regarding the complete study: Among the enrolled patients, under 20% had an objective response, and 31% reached disease control.

Broader findings and caveats from the paper: After treatment with radiotherapy and ipilimumab, TCR clones that originated in tumors expanded in peripheral blood. The strongest predictors of response, as reported, were early dynamic changes in blood T cell clones along with a rise in serum interferon-beta after radiation.

The junction shows trimming of 6 bases on V and 5 bases on J, plus 20 bases between the germline ends. CDR1 and CDR2, per the germline V gene, are SNHLY and FYNNEI. Counted from cysteine to phenylalanine, this CDR3 has 15 amino acids. Here the CDR3 DNA is all that survives: 45 bases in frame from base 1. Focal radiation therapy combined with CTLA-4 blockade (ipilimumab) was tested in patients with chemo-refractory metastatic non-small-cell lung cancer. Libraries were prepared through the immunoSEQ multiplex PCR assay. As stored in TCRdb, this immuneACCESS dataset retains in-frame rearrangements with V and J assigned. A fraction of the clones does not appear; measured against another copy, unresolved V genes explain less than half of the discrepancy, and the remainder lacks a known reason. The sample profile shows around 100,000 clones; around 84% of them were found once. The ten biggest clones cover approximately 3.5% of the sample.

The sequence is built from TRBV2 and TRBJ2-7; the D gene is not confidently resolved. Material: peripheral blood, obtained from a patient treated with radiotherapy plus ipilimumab. This clonotype originated in a human donor with non-small cell lung cancer that progressed on radiotherapy plus ipilimumab. Some clones in this sample may be carry-over from other donors' samples. In nucleotide form, the sequence is TGTGCCAGCAGGGGCCTGTGGACCCCTCGGAACGAGCAGTACTTC. The resulting protein is CASRGLWTPRNEQYF.